This T cell receptor (beta chain) was retrieved from a study of shared clonotypes between healthy human individuals. Study as a whole: The people who gave samples were a couple of women and a few men aged 18 to 49.

Notes on this clone: Its antigen is still unknown.

The assay used deep level. Sequenced by immunoSEQ multiplex PCR; TCRdb stores in-frame clones only, minus some. The data hold 2 million to 3 million clones, with 90% to 95% observed a single time. Findings and limits, study-wide: Sampling covered blood only; tissue repertoires likely differ.

Germline V gene data show CDR1 as SGHVS and CDR2 as FQNEAQ. V was clipped by 3 bases and J by 1 base, with 3 bases between them. CDR3 length equals 12 residues. Donation came from healthy HIV-negative adults that had no recent acute infections or vaccinations. The sequenced material came from naive CD4+ T cells from PBMCs. Described subset: CD45RA+ positively selected. This receptor was taken from a man between 18 and 35 years old in good health. Some clones in this sample may be carry-over from other donors' samples. The chain has TRBV7-8 and TRBJ2-5; D gene unclear. The CDR3 DNA reads TGTGCCAGCAGCTTCCCCCAAGAGACCCAGTACTTC. Its protein is CASSFPQETQYF. Combining the CDR3 with reference TRBV7-8 and TRBJ2-5 gives the whole variable domain GAGVSQSPRYKVAKRGQDVALRCDPISGHVSLFWYQQALGQGPEFLTYFQNEAQLDKSGLPSDRFFAERPEGSVSTLKIQRTQQEDSAVYLCASSFPQETQYFGPGTRLLVL.